These 6 T cell receptor beta chains were all obtained from the same sample, sequenced in a study of chemoradiotherapy in HPV16-positive cancers. Produced via immunoSEQ multiplex PCR; TCRdb's table is partial and in-frame only. The repertoire holds about 32,000 clones, with around three quarters as singletons. The sample consisted of blood, taken from a patient who underwent chemoradiotherapy. All receptors derive from a human donor with HPV-associated anogenital cancer.

V usage is TRBV29-1 and J usage is TRBJ2-6; D remains unclear. Germline values: CDR1 SQVTM, CDR2 ANQGSEA. The V end was cut by 6 bases, the J end by 0 bases, with 6 bases between. The CDR3 contains 13 residues. The CDR3 coding sequence is TGCAGCGTCGCTTACTCTGGGGCCAACGTCCTGACTTTC. It translates to CSVAYSGANVLTF.

The rearrangement uses TRBV9 and TRBJ1-2; D is ambiguous. This CDR3 region has 14 residues. Germline V CDR1 and CDR2: SGDLS, YYNGEE. Trimming cost V 0 bases and J 5 bases, with 11 bases left between them. The CDR3 DNA follows: TGTGCCAGCAGCGTAGAGACCGAGGTTTATGGCTACACCTTC. Translating gives CASSVETEVYGYTF.

The chain employs TRBV6-1 and TRBJ2-3, with D unresolved. CDR3 length equals 14 residues. The ends were cut back, 8 bases at V and 0 bases at J, with 12 bases in the middle. Germline loops: CDR1 MNHNS, CDR2 SASEGT. The CDR3, as DNA: TGTGCCAGCTCTTCTTCTCCTAGCACAGATACGCAGTATTTT. This gives the protein CASSSSPSTDTQYF.

The chain recombines TRBV29-1 with TRBJ1-1; D unresolved. The CDR3 extends over 13 amino acids. Germline CDR1 SQVTM, CDR2 ANQGSEA. V dropped 4 bases and J dropped 1 base, with 10 bases sitting between them. The CDR3: CSVGGRANTEAFF. The CDR3 DNA reads as TGCAGCGTTGGTGGCAGAGCGAACACTGAAGCTTTCTTT. The complete variable domain, with remaining parts taken from reference TRBV29-1 and TRBJ1-1, reads SAVISQKPSRDICQRGTSLTIQCQVDSQVTMMFWYRQQPGQSLTLIATANQGSEATYESGFVIDKFPISRPNLTFSTLTVSNMSPEDSSIYLCSVGGRANTEAFFGQGTRLTVV.

V is TRBV7-3 and J is TRBJ2-3, with D tentatively TRBD2 (6 bases). CDR1 is SGHTA and CDR2 is FQGTGA in the germline V gene. This CDR3 is 15 amino acids long. V dropped 5 bases and J dropped 0 bases, with 12 bases sitting between them. CDR3 nucleotides: TGTGCCAGCAGCCCCCGCGGGGTTAGCACAGATACGCAGTATTTT. Translation gives CASSPRGVSTDTQYF.

V and J are TRBV11-1 and TRBJ2-7; maybe TRBD2 (6 bases). CDR1 and CDR2 from the germline V gene are SGHAT and FQDESV (reference sequence). The CDR3 consists of 15 residues. With 4 bases removed from V and 0 bases from J, the gap between germline ends came to 13 bases. The DNA for the CDR3 is TGTGCCAGCAGCTCCCGTCTGGGGGGCTCCTACGAGCAGTACTTC. It translates to CASSSRLGGSYEQYF.